Listed below are T cell receptor beta chains from one sample, sequenced in a study of shared clonotypes between healthy human individuals. Only in-frame clones appear in the TCRdb table, and some are missing; sequencing was by immunoSEQ multiplex PCR. Of millions of clones listed, 85% to 95% were seen once; the top ten hold around 0.13%. The sample comprised naive CD4+ T cells sorted from blood. All receptors derive from a man younger than 30 in good health. CDR3s include the opening cysteine and the closing phenylalanine or tryptophan. Each record gives: J gene, D gene, V gene, clone size, CDR3 DNA, CDR3 protein. The D gene is left open where the match is weak. The size field is filled for only some rows; it gives once, few, many or a size class.

J: TRBJ1-1; D: .; V: TRBV18; size: .; DNA: TGTGCCAGCTCACTCCAAGCTTGGATCTCAACACTAAGGAGGACGGCTGAAGCTTTCTTT; CDR3: CASSLQAWISTLRRTAEAFF
J: TRBJ1-2; D: TRBD1; V: TRBV28; size: .; DNA: TGTGCCAGCAGTTCGACAGGGGGCTATGGCTACACCTTC; CDR3: CASSSTGGYGYTF
J: TRBJ2-1; D: .; V: TRBV6-1; size: .; DNA: TGTGCCAGCAGCAGGGCAACCAATGAGCAGTTCTTC; CDR3: CASSRATNEQFF
J: TRBJ2-1; D: .; V: TRBV6-5; size: .; DNA: TGTGCCAGCACCCCGCCAGGGAGGAATGAGCAGTTCTTC; CDR3: CASTPPGRNEQFF
J: TRBJ1-1; D: .; V: TRBV30; size: .; DNA: TGTGCCTGGAGTTGGGGGTTGACCAAGTCAGGAACTGAAGCTTTCTTT; CDR3: CAWSWGLTKSGTEAFF
J: TRBJ1-2; D: TRBD1; V: TRBV19; size: .; DNA: TGTGCCAGTAGTCCCTCCGGAGGACAGGGGACTGGCTACACCTTC; CDR3: CASSPSGGQGTGYTF
J: TRBJ2-7; D: TRBD1; V: TRBV5-1; size: .; DNA: TGCGCCAGCAGCCGTACGGGACAGACCTCCTACGAGCAGTACTTC; CDR3: CASSRTGQTSYEQYF
J: TRBJ1-1; D: .; V: TRBV18; size: .; DNA: TGTGCCAGCTCACCACCGTGGGGGTTCGCGTTGGCTTTCTTT; CDR3: CASSPPWGFALAFF
J: TRBJ2-5; D: .; V: TRBV30; size: .; DNA: TGTGCCTGGAGCACCGGGCTGGGGAGGCAAGAGACCCAGTACTTC; CDR3: CAWSTGLGRQETQYF
J: TRBJ1-6; D: .; V: TRBV2; size: .; DNA: TGTGCCAGCAGCCAGGACGGGCTTCAGGCCCTCCACTTT; CDR3: CASSQDGLQALHF
J: TRBJ1-1; D: .; V: TRBV28; size: .; DNA: TGTGCCAGCAGTTTTCTGCAGGGGTGGAACACTGAAGCTTTCTTT; CDR3: CASSFLQGWNTEAFF
J: TRBJ2-7; D: TRBD2; V: TRBV7-2; size: .; DNA: TGTGCCAGCAGCGTAGACGGCGGGAGGGCCGACGAGCAGTACTTC; CDR3: CASSVDGGRADEQYF
J: TRBJ2-3; D: TRBD2; V: TRBV18; size: .; DNA: TGTGCCAGCTCACCACCGGGACTAGCTTTCACAGATACGCAGTATTTT; CDR3: CASSPPGLAFTDTQYF
J: TRBJ1-1; D: .; V: TRBV7-2; size: .; DNA: TGTGCCAGCAGCTTGGAAACAGGGGAAGCTTTCTTT; CDR3: CASSLETGEAFF
J: TRBJ1-6; D: .; V: TRBV28; size: once; DNA: TGTGCCAGCAGTTCCCCAACCGGGTCTACGATTAATTCACCCCTCCACTTT; CDR3: CASSSPTGSTINSPLHF
J: TRBJ1-4; D: .; V: TRBV19; size: .; DNA: TGTGCCAGTAGTATGTTTGGAGCCCAGCTGGGGCGCTCAACTAATGAAAAACTGTTTTTT; CDR3: CASSMFGAQLGRSTNEKLFF
J: TRBJ2-6; D: .; V: TRBV9; size: .; DNA: TGTGCCAGCAGCGTTCGGGACACCAGCTCTGGGGCCAACGTCCTGACTTTC; CDR3: CASSVRDTSSGANVLTF
J: TRBJ2-3; D: .; V: TRBV28; size: .; DNA: TGTGCCAGCAGTTCTCGACAGGGCACAGATACGCAGTATTTT; CDR3: CASSSRQGTDTQYF
J: TRBJ2-2; D: .; V: TRBV19; size: once; DNA: TGTGCCAGTAGTGGGCAGGGGTACACCGGGGAGCTGTTTTTT; CDR3: CASSGQGYTGELFF
J: TRBJ1-1; D: .; V: TRBV6-1; size: .; DNA: TGTGCCAGCAGTGAAAGGCGCGGGAACACTGAAGCTTTCTTT; CDR3: CASSERRGNTEAFF
J: TRBJ1-6; D: .; V: TRBV27; size: .; DNA: TGTGCCAGCAGTCCGCGGGTTAACAGGGACGCCTATAATTCACCCCTCCACTTT; CDR3: CASSPRVNRDAYNSPLHF
J: TRBJ2-1; D: TRBD2; V: TRBV5-4; size: .; DNA: TGTGCCAGCCAAGCGGGAGGGCCCGTTAGCTCCTACAATGAGCAGTTCTTC; CDR3: CASQAGGPVSSYNEQFF
J: TRBJ1-6; D: TRBD1; V: TRBV28; size: .; DNA: TGTGCCAGCAGTTTAGGGGACAGGAAAAATTCACCCCTCCACTTT; CDR3: CASSLGDRKNSPLHF
J: TRBJ2-6; D: TRBD1; V: TRBV6-1; size: .; DNA: TGTGCCAGCAGTGAGACAGGGGGGGCCAACGTCCTGACTTTC; CDR3: CASSETGGANVLTF
J: TRBJ1-1; D: TRBD1; V: TRBV29-1; size: .; DNA: TGCAGCGTCGACAGGGGGAGGACTGAAGCTTTCTTT; CDR3: CSVDRGRTEAFF
J: TRBJ1-3; D: .; V: TRBV4-1; size: .; DNA: TGCGCCAGCAGCCAAGATCTTCTGGGGACTGGAAACACCATATATTTT; CDR3: CASSQDLLGTGNTIYF
J: TRBJ2-7; D: .; V: TRBV6-1; size: .; DNA: TGTGCCAGCAGTGAAGCGCGGGGTAGCGAGCAGTACTTC; CDR3: CASSEARGSEQYF
J: TRBJ2-6; D: TRBD1; V: TRBV6-6; size: .; DNA: TGTGCCAGCAGAGATACAGGGGTCGGGGCCAACGTCCTGACTTTC; CDR3: CASRDTGVGANVLTF
J: TRBJ2-2; D: .; V: TRBV5-4; size: .; DNA: TGTGCCAGCAGCTTGGGTCTACCGGGCCTCACCGGGGAGCTGTTTTTT; CDR3: CASSLGLPGLTGELFF
J: TRBJ1-2; D: .; V: TRBV5-4; size: .; DNA: TGTGCCAGCAGCTTGCCGGGGAACTATGGCTACACCTTC; CDR3: CASSLPGNYGYTF
J: TRBJ1-1; D: .; V: TRBV19; size: .; DNA: TGTGCCAGTGACTCGGGCCGGATGAACACTGAAGCTTTCTTT; CDR3: CASDSGRMNTEAFF
J: TRBJ2-7; D: .; V: TRBV6-1; size: .; DNA: TGTGCCAGCAGTGAAGGGGCCTCCTTTGTTCCCTACGAGCAGTACTTC; CDR3: CASSEGASFVPYEQYF
J: TRBJ1-2; D: .; V: TRBV7-2; size: .; DNA: TGTGCCAGCAGCTTAGACGGCTTACTTAACTATGGCTACACCTTC; CDR3: CASSLDGLLNYGYTF
J: TRBJ2-2; D: TRBD2; V: TRBV9; size: .; DNA: TGTGCCAGCAGCACCTCGAGCGGGAACCTCCGGGGGACCGGGGAGCTGTTTTTT; CDR3: CASSTSSGNLRGTGELFF
J: TRBJ2-3; D: .; V: TRBV5-4; size: .; DNA: TGTGCCAGCAGCACCGGGGGCTCAGATACGCAGTATTTT; CDR3: CASSTGGSDTQYF
J: TRBJ1-5; D: TRBD1; V: TRBV2; size: few; DNA: TGTGCCACGGGACAGTTTAGCAATCAGCCCCAGCATTTT; CDR3: CATGQFSNQPQHF
J: TRBJ2-7; D: .; V: TRBV9; size: .; DNA: TGTGCCAGCAGCTCCGGAGGGTTCGAGTCCGCCTACGAGCAGTACTTC; CDR3: CASSSGGFESAYEQYF
J: TRBJ1-1; D: .; V: TRBV5-1; size: .; DNA: TGCGCCAGCACAGTATCCAGCCTGAACACTGAAGCTTTCTTT; CDR3: CASTVSSLNTEAFF
J: TRBJ2-1; D: .; V: TRBV7-2; size: .; DNA: TGTGCCAGCAGCTTAGCGGGCGTAAGTATTAATGAGCAGTTCTTC; CDR3: CASSLAGVSINEQFF
J: TRBJ2-3; D: TRBD2; V: TRBV12-5; size: .; DNA: TGTGCTAGTGGCCTGACTAGCGGGGGCCTCAGACTTAGCACAGATACGCAGTATTTT; CDR3: CASGLTSGGLRLSTDTQYF
J: TRBJ1-6; D: .; V: TRBV6-1; size: once; DNA: TGTGCCAGCAGTGGGGGTGGGGGGCCTAATTCACCCCTCCACTTT; CDR3: CASSGGGGPNSPLHF
J: TRBJ2-2; D: .; V: TRBV10-3; size: .; DNA: TGTGCCATCAGTGACCTCGGAGTTGCGACGCCGAACACCGGGGAGCTGTTTTTT; CDR3: CAISDLGVATPNTGELFF
J: TRBJ1-5; D: TRBD1; V: TRBV2; size: .; DNA: TGTGCCAGCAGTCCCCGGGACAGGGGTCATCAGCCCCAGCATTTT; CDR3: CASSPRDRGHQPQHF
J: TRBJ1-6; D: .; V: TRBV18; size: .; DNA: TGTGCCAGCTCACCGTCCGGGACTATCGGAAATCCCCTCCACTTT; CDR3: CASSPSGTIGNPLHF
J: TRBJ2-2; D: .; V: TRBV27; size: .; DNA: TGTGCCAGCAGTTTGGGACGAAGCTTAACCGGGGAGCTGTTTTTT; CDR3: CASSLGRSLTGELFF
J: TRBJ2-1; D: .; V: TRBV7-2; size: .; DNA: TGTGCCAGCAGCTCGACTAAGGTTGAGCAGTTCTTC; CDR3: CASSSTKVEQFF